This T cell receptor (beta chain) was sequenced during a study of human T cells and chemical hapten exposure. Study overall: Patients were given diphenylcyclopropenone on the scalp weekly across the approximately 26-week study. Upper-back patches of 0.01% DPC were read at 6 days. Study-wide findings and caveats: Those TCRs sitting above 1 in 1000 frequency stayed the same with DPC sensitization.

The ends lost 3 bases at V and 0 bases at J; junction bases unmatched: 1. Germline CDR1 MDHEN, CDR2 SYDVKM. This CDR3 has 14 residues. Per the original data handling: Counting gave a median of 95,638 TCRs per sample, with values ranging from about 20,000 to 750,000. From the RACE reads, TCRdb called clonotypes with MiXCR, one entry per CDR3 protein. TCRdb assigned the V and J calls; the authors' analysis was not used. The sample carries about 40,000 distinct CDR3 sequences, about 3.5% recorded once. This clonotype was observed many times. Its cognate antigen is unknown. Indicated time point: patch test 2, 6 weeks after DPC sensitization. Described treatment: therapeutic diphenylcyclopropenone sensitization with weekly scalp DPC.

Sample: whole blood, taken in connection with sensitization to the hapten diphenylcyclopropenone (DPC). This sequence was found in a man aged 40-49 years with alopecia areata. Some clones in this sample may be carry-over from other donors' samples. The chain is built from TRBV28 and TRBJ2-7; TRBD1 matches 8 bases. CDR3 residues: CASSFTGGSYEQYF. The CDR3 DNA reads TGTGCCAGCAGTTTTACAGGGGGCTCCTACGAGCAGTACTTC.